What follows are 20 T cell receptor beta chains derived from one specimen sequenced in a study of shared clonotypes between healthy human individuals. The method was immunoSEQ multiplex PCR; TCRdb's version includes in-frame clones alone and lacks a portion of them. The data show around 450,000 clones, with about 85% seen just once and over 10% held by the top ten. The specimen sequenced was PBMCs. These receptors were taken from a woman aged 40 to 50 in good health. Some clones in this sample may be carry-over from other donors' samples.

This sequence joins TRBV18 and TRBJ2-7; perhaps TRBD2 as D (5 bases). The V gene lost 3 bases and the J gene lost 5 bases, with 8 bases spanning the gap. Germline V gives CDR1 KGHSH, CDR2 LQKENI. The CDR3 is made up of 12 amino acids. The CDR3 is CASSPGGHEQYF. CDR3 bases: TGTGCCAGCTCACCCGGAGGCCACGAGCAGTACTTC.

The genes are TRBV30 and TRBJ1-2; maybe TRBD1 (5 bases). Germline V gene data show CDR1 as GTSNPN and CDR2 as SVGIG (reference sequence). The CDR3 contains 13 residues. V dropped 4 bases and J dropped 2 bases, with 11 bases sitting between them. The CDR3 bases are TGTGCCTGGATAGCGTCAGGGAACTATGGCTACACCTTC. This gives the protein CAWIASGNYGYTF. The full variable domain, in which reference TRBV30 and TRBJ1-2 provide the parts outside the CDR3, is SQTIHQWPATLVQPVGSPLSLECTVEGTSNPNLYWYRQAAGRGLQLLFYSVGIGQISSEVPQNLSASRPQDRQFILSSKKLLLSDSGFYLCAWIASGNYGYTFGSGTRLTVV.

The chain has TRBV7-2 and TRBJ2-2; 12 bases fit TRBD2. The CDR3 is 15 residues long. The V segment lost 6 bases and the J segment 6 bases; nucleotides outside the gene matches: 5. CDR1 is SGHTA and CDR2 is FQGNSA in the germline V gene. CDR3 in amino acids: CASRMTSGSAGELFF. CDR3 sequence (DNA): TGTGCCAGCAGAATGACTAGCGGGAGCGCCGGGGAGCTGTTTTTT. Full variable domain (missing parts from reference TRBV7-2 and TRBJ2-2): GAGVSQSPSNKVTEKGKDVELRCDPISGHTALYWYRQSLGQGLEFLIYFQGNSAPDKSGLPSDRFSAERTGGSVSTLTIQRTQQEDSAVYLCASRMTSGSAGELFFGEGSRLTVL.

This sequence joins TRBV4-1 and TRBJ1-1; the D is unclear. The germline V gene has CDR1 MGHRA and CDR2 YSYEKL. Deletions cut 3 bases from V and 10 bases from J, with 18 bases between. CDR3 size: 14 residues. CDR3 protein: CASSQWTEKVGAFF. The CDR3 DNA follows: TGCGCCAGCAGCCAGTGGACTGAAAAAGTTGGAGCTTTCTTT.

J is TRBJ2-3 and V is TRBV19; TRBD2 agrees at 11 bases. V shed 3 bases, J shed 0 bases, and the junction held 2 bases outside the gene matches. The germline CDR1 and CDR2 sequences are LNHDA and SQIVND (reference sequence). The CDR3 sequence is 16 residues long. CDR3 nucleotide sequence: TGTGCCAGTAGTATGGGACTAGCGGAAAGCACAGATACGCAGTATTTT. Its translation: CASSMGLAESTDTQYF.

The CDR3 DNA is TGTGCCAGCAGCTCCCGGGACCTCTCTGGAAACACCATATATTTT. Translating gives CASSSRDLSGNTIYF. The rearrangement links TRBV7-2 to TRBJ1-3, with a weak D call TRBD1 (5 bases). The CDR3 totals 15 residues. The ends were cut back, 4 bases at V and 0 bases at J, with 10 bases in the middle. Per germline, CDR1 SGHTA and CDR2 FQGNSA.

The chain uses TRBV7-2 and TRBJ2-7; TRBD2 agrees at 8 bases. V shed 5 bases and J 6 bases; nucleotides not matched to a gene: 9. Germline V gene sequence: CDR1 SGHTA, CDR2 FQGNSA. The CDR3 length is 14 residues. The CDR3 is CASSPSSGGFEQYF. The CDR3 DNA is TGTGCCAGCAGCCCGTCATCGGGAGGGTTCGAGCAGTACTTC.

J is TRBJ1-4 and V is TRBV5-4; 7 bases align to TRBD1. Per germline, CDR1 SGHNT and CDR2 YYREEE (reference sequence). The CDR3 is made up of 15 amino acids. J was trimmed by 5 bases and V by 4 bases; bases with no gene match: 8. In DNA, the CDR3 is TGTGCCAGCAGCCCCCGGACAGGTCAGAATGAAAAACTGTTTTTT. Translation gives CASSPRTGQNEKLFF.

J is TRBJ2-7 and V is TRBV19, with TRBD1 matching 8 bases. CDR3 length: 14 residues. V lost 5 bases and J lost 2; bases outside the gene matches: 5. Germline CDR1 reads LNHDA; CDR2 reads SQIVND (reference sequence). CDR3 residues: CASSRTGPAYEQYF. The CDR3 bases are TGTGCCAGTAGTCGGACAGGGCCCGCCTACGAGCAGTACTTC.

The chain couples TRBV11-2 to TRBJ1-6; D may be TRBD1 (5 bases). The V end lost 3 bases, the J end lost 10 bases, and 13 bases lay between the germline ends. There are 14 residues in the CDR3. Germline CDR1 and CDR2: SGHAT and FQNNGV. CDR3: CASSFGGGWSPLHF. CDR3 bases: TGTGCCAGCAGCTTTGGGGGAGGGTGGTCACCCCTCCACTTT.

The chain joins TRBV4-1 to TRBJ2-3; 10 bases match TRBD1. CDR1 and CDR2 (germline): MGHRA, YSYEKL. V lost 4 bases, J lost 5 bases, and 6 bases stayed unmatched. There are 15 residues in the CDR3. This chain's CDR3 is CASSPGQGSRDTQYF. Here the CDR3 DNA reads TGCGCCAGCAGCCCGGGACAGGGGAGTAGAGATACGCAGTATTTT.

This clone was recorded once. The chain joins TRBV19 to TRBJ1-5; TRBD1 is a possible D gene (5 bases). With 4 bases removed from V and 2 bases from J, the gap between germline ends came to 24 bases. From germline, CDR1 is LNHDA and CDR2 SQIVND (reference sequence). CDR3 length equals 19 residues. CDR3 in amino acids: CASSTQEATGPRGNQPQHF. The DNA of the CDR3 is TGTGCCAGTAGTACCCAAGAGGCCACAGGACCTAGGGGCAATCAGCCCCAGCATTTT.

This chain joins TRBV30 and TRBJ2-7; 12 bases match TRBD2. CDR3 size: 13 residues. Trimming cost V 6 bases and J 4 bases; bases outside gene matches: 4. Per the germline V gene, CDR1 is GTSNPN and CDR2 is SVGIG (reference sequence). The CDR3 region has the DNA TGTGCCTGCCGGACTAGCGGGAAGTACGAGCAGTACTTC. It codes for CACRTSGKYEQYF.

The chain employs TRBV28 and TRBJ2-7, with TRBD2 as a possible D gene (6 bases). The V gene lost 11 bases and the J gene lost 3 bases, with 14 bases spanning the gap. Germline values: CDR1 MDHEN, CDR2 SYDVKM. CDR3 length equals 12 residues. The CDR3 DNA sequence: TGTGCCGTGGGCGGACTACTCTACGAGCAGTACTTC. It codes for CAVGGLLYEQYF.

This chain connects TRBV6-5 to TRBJ2-3, with 11 bases aligning to TRBD2. Trimming cost V 6 bases and J 10 bases; bases outside gene matches: 6. Per the germline V gene, CDR1 is MNHEY and CDR2 is SVGAGI. This CDR3 is 13 amino acids long. CDR3 loop: CASRTTSGASQYF. CDR3 in DNA: TGTGCCAGCAGGACGACTAGCGGGGCGTCGCAGTATTTT.

This clone was observed once. The V gene is TRBV7-3, the J gene TRBJ2-3; D gene unclear. CDR1 is SGHTA, CDR2 FQGTGA, per germline. Trimming pared 5 bases from V and 4 bases from J, leaving 13 bases between. CDR3 length: 14 residues. The CDR3 sequence: CASSPQGRSDTQYF. CDR3 in DNA: TGTGCCAGCAGCCCCCAAGGGCGATCAGATACGCAGTATTTT.

The chain is built from TRBV5-1 and TRBJ2-7; 7 nucleotides line up with TRBD1. V shed 3 bases and J 7 bases; nucleotides not matched to a gene: 10. The CDR3 loop spans 14 amino acids. CDR1 and CDR2 from the germline V gene are SGHRS and YFSETQ. CDR3 sequence (DNA): TGCGCCAGCAGCTCGACAGACCCGACAGGGGAGCAGTACTTC. It is translated as CASSSTDPTGEQYF.

The sample holds a few counts of this clone. The chain recombines TRBV7-8 with TRBJ2-7; 9 bases fit TRBD2. J was trimmed by 9 bases and V by 1 base; bases with no gene match: 10. The CDR3 is 15 amino acids. Germline values: CDR1 SGHVS, CDR2 FQNEAQ. The CDR3 sequence: CASSLVAGGPGLQYF. The CDR3 nucleotides read TGTGCCAGCAGCTTAGTGGCGGGAGGGCCTGGGTTGCAGTACTTC.

This clone was counted between two and nine times. The rearrangement joins TRBV15 to TRBJ1-5, with D possibly being TRBD1 (5 bases). The CDR3 is 16 amino acids. V was pared by 1 base and J by 3 bases, with 13 bases between. Per the germline V gene, CDR1 is LNHNV and CDR2 is YYDKDF (reference sequence). The CDR3 nucleotides are TGTGCCACCAGCAGAGGAGGGCAGGGTGACAATCAGCCCCAGCATTTT. Translated, it gives CATSRGGQGDNQPQHF.

The genes are TRBV14 and TRBJ2-2; 10 positions agree with TRBD2. The CDR3 has 13 residues. Germline V lookup: CDR1 SGHDN, CDR2 FVKESK. With V trimmed by 6 bases and J by 8 bases, 3 bases remained unmatched. CDR3 DNA: TGTGCCAGCAGACTAGCGGGAACGGGGGAGCTGTTTTTT. Translated: CASRLAGTGELFF. The whole variable domain, filled in from reference TRBV14 and TRBJ2-2, reads EAGVTQFPSHSVIEKGQTVTLRCDPISGHDNLYWYRRVMGKEIKFLLHFVKESKQDESGMPNNRFLAERTGGTYSTLKVQPAELEDSGVYFCASRLAGTGELFFGEGSRLTVL.